This passage covers 21 T cell receptor beta chains from one sample sequenced in a study of shared clonotypes between healthy human individuals. Repertoires were generated with immunoSEQ multiplex PCR, while TCRdb's copy carries only in-frame clones and drops some. The table shows hundreds of thousands of clones, with 96% occurring only once. Naive-designated CD8 cells lacked CD45RO, were positively enriched for CCR7, and omitted terminally differentiated effector memory CD45RA+ cells. Sequencing was carried out using naive CD8+ T cells sorted from blood. Receptors were obtained from a woman aged 25 to 39 in good health.

This chain links TRBV5-8 with TRBJ2-7; D possibly corresponds to TRBD1 (5 bases). Germline V gene lookup returns CDR1 SGHTS and CDR2 YDEGEE. Trimming removed 0 bases from V and 7 bases from J, with 14 bases in between. There are 14 residues in the CDR3. This CDR3 is CASSLDQGLGEQYF. In nucleotides, the CDR3 is TGTGCCAGCAGCTTGGATCAGGGCTTGGGGGAGCAGTACTTC.

The V gene is TRBV27, the J gene TRBJ2-1, with D perhaps TRBD1 (5 bases). Looked up from germline, CDR1 is MNHEY and CDR2 is SMNVEV (reference sequence). The CDR3 runs 15 residues. Trimming took off 2 bases at V and 8 bases at J, with 16 bases between the two ends. In nucleotides, the CDR3 is TGTGCCAGCAGTTTAAGGTCAGGGCCCCTAGATGAGCAGTTCTTC. Protein product: CASSLRSGPLDEQFF.

The J gene is TRBJ2-7, the V gene TRBV7-8; D remains unclear. The CDR3 totals 15 residues. Germline V lookup: CDR1 SGHVS, CDR2 FQNEAQ. Trimming removed 0 bases at V and 0 bases at J, with 9 bases between. The CDR3 region is CASSLAPTYSYEQYF. The CDR3 nucleotides are TGTGCCAGCAGCTTAGCACCGACTTACTCCTACGAGCAGTACTTC.

To note about this clone: Other DNA sequences in this specimen translate into the identical CDR3. The CDR3 spells CASSSGTDTQYF. CDR3 DNA: TGTGCCAGCAGCTCCGGCACAGATACGCAGTATTTT. The gene calls are TRBV7-9 and TRBJ2-3; D is unclear. The CDR3 loop spans 12 amino acids. V lost 4 bases and J 1 base, leaving 3 bases between the germline ends. The germline V gene has CDR1 SEHNR and CDR2 FQNEAQ (reference sequence).

The gene calls are TRBV28 and TRBJ2-7; tentative D call: TRBD1 (5 bases). The CDR3 is made up of 16 amino acids. CDR1 is MDHEN and CDR2 is SYDVKM in the germline V gene. V lost 5 bases and J lost 0, with 17 bases in between. CDR3 in DNA: TGTGCCAGCAGTCTACCCCCAGGGCAGTACTCCTACGAGCAGTACTTC. It translates to CASSLPPGQYSYEQYF. Combining the CDR3 with reference TRBV28 and TRBJ2-7 gives the whole variable domain DVKVTQSSRYLVKRTGEKVFLECVQDMDHENMFWYRQDPGLGLRLIYFSYDVKMKEKGDIPEGYSVSREKKERFSLILESASTNQTSMYLCASSLPPGQYSYEQYFGPGTRLTVT.

V gene TRBV27 combines with J gene TRBJ2-3; D is ambiguous. With 2 bases removed from V and 1 base from J, the gap between germline ends came to 7 bases. The CDR3 consists of 14 residues. Germline-derived CDR1 and CDR2 are MNHEY and SMNVEV (reference sequence). CDR3 region: CASSLNLGTDTQYF. The CDR3 DNA reads as TGTGCCAGCAGTTTAAATTTGGGCACAGATACGCAGTATTTT.

The chain joins TRBV10-3 to TRBJ2-5; tentative D call: TRBD2 (6 bases). The germline V and J ends were trimmed by 7 bases and 0 bases, with 12 bases remaining between them. CDR1 and CDR2 (germline): ENHRY, SYGVKD. This CDR3 comprises 14 residues. CDR3 nucleotide sequence: TGTGCCATCACGCAGGAGGGGCACCAAGAGACCCAGTACTTC. This gives the protein CAITQEGHQETQYF.

V and J are TRBV5-1 and TRBJ2-1; D might be TRBD2 (6 bases). The CDR3 runs 16 residues. Trimming took off 4 bases at V and 5 bases at J, with 19 bases between the two ends. Germline V gives CDR1 SGHRS, CDR2 YFSETQ. In DNA, the CDR3 is TGCGCCAGCAGCCTAATGCGGGATCCAGGGCACAATGAGCAGTTCTTC. Its translation is CASSLMRDPGHNEQFF.

The rearrangement joins TRBV19 to TRBJ1-2; D is unclear. Germline lookup yields CDR1 LNHDA and CDR2 SQIVND (reference sequence). The germline V and J ends were trimmed by 2 bases and 0 bases, with 7 bases remaining between them. The CDR3 is made up of 14 amino acids. CDR3 nucleotides: TGTGCCAGTAGTATACTCGGGACTAACTATGGCTACACCTTC. Translation gives CASSILGTNYGYTF.

V is TRBV11-2 and J is TRBJ1-5; TRBD1 might be the D (5 bases). The length of the CDR3 is 16 residues. Germline V lookup: CDR1 SGHAT, CDR2 FQNNGV. Trimming removed 0 bases from V and 2 bases from J, with 11 bases in between. The CDR3 spells CASSLDEGFGNQPQHF. CDR3 DNA: TGTGCCAGCAGCTTAGATGAGGGGTTTGGCAATCAGCCCCAGCATTTT.

The rearrangement joins TRBV4-1 to TRBJ2-5; TRBD2 matches 8 bases. The DNA end lines up better with TRBJ2-7; the J call may be wrong. The CDR3 has 14 amino acids. Germline CDR1 and CDR2: MGHRA and YSYEKL. CDR3 sequence: CASSQAGGGPEQYF. CDR3 nucleotides: TGCGCCAGCAGCCAAGCGGGAGGGGGACCCGAGCAGTACTTC.

The chain employs TRBV4-1 and TRBJ1-2, with D maybe TRBD1 (6 bases). The CDR3 totals 14 residues. V lost 3 bases and J 5 bases, leaving 13 bases between the germline ends. Germline loops: CDR1 MGHRA, CDR2 YSYEKL. Here the CDR3 reads CASSQNRGTYGYTF. CDR3 coding DNA: TGCGCCAGCAGCCAGAACAGAGGGACATATGGCTACACCTTC.

The chain links TRBV19 to TRBJ2-7; D might be TRBD1 (5 bases). Trimming took 5 bases from V and 6 from J, leaving 14 bases between them. The germline V gene has CDR1 LNHDA and CDR2 SQIVND (reference sequence). The length of the CDR3 is 13 residues. The CDR3 sequence: CASSDRTKGEQYF. CDR3 in DNA: TGTGCCAGTAGTGATCGGACAAAAGGCGAGCAGTACTTC.

J is TRBJ2-7 and V is TRBV6-1; D not certain. With 0 bases removed from V and 1 base from J, the gap between germline ends came to 7 bases. There are 14 residues in the CDR3. The germline V gene encodes CDR1 MNHNS and CDR2 SASEGT. CDR3: CASSEAAASYEQYF. The CDR3 DNA sequence: TGTGCCAGCAGTGAAGCGGCAGCATCCTACGAGCAGTACTTC.

The V and J genes are TRBV19 and TRBJ2-7, with a weak D call TRBD1 (6 bases). From germline, CDR1 is LNHDA and CDR2 SQIVND (reference sequence). This CDR3 has 14 amino acids. V lost 3 bases and J lost 0, with 9 bases in between. The CDR3 sequence: CASSMDSTSYEQYF. Here the CDR3 DNA reads TGTGCCAGTAGTATGGACAGTACCTCCTACGAGCAGTACTTC.

The chain joins TRBV7-9 to TRBJ2-7; the D call may be TRBD1 or TRBD2 (5 bases each). The CDR3 is 14 residues long. Germline V lookup: CDR1 SEHNR, CDR2 FQNEAQ (reference sequence). Between the trimmed V and J ends, which lost 5 bases and 3 bases, there was a span of 14 bases. CDR3 in amino acids: CASSGLGPGYEQYF. The CDR3, as DNA: TGTGCCAGCAGCGGGTTGGGACCGGGCTACGAGCAGTACTTC.

The chain uses TRBV13 and TRBJ1-1; D remains ambiguous. Germline lookup yields CDR1 PRHDT and CDR2 FYEKMQ (reference sequence). This CDR3 region has 14 residues. V was trimmed by 5 bases and J by 2 bases, leaving 12 bases between them. CDR3 in amino acids: CASSLQTGNTEAFF. The CDR3 nucleotides read TGTGCCAGCAGCCTCCAGACGGGAAACACTGAAGCTTTCTTT. Based on the CDR3 plus reference TRBV13 and TRBJ1-1, the full variable domain is AAGVIQSPRHLIKEKRETATLKCYPIPRHDTVYWYQQGPGQDPQFLISFYEKMQSDKGSIPDRFSAQQFSDYHSELNMSSLELGDSALYFCASSLQTGNTEAFFGQGTRLTVV.

The chain is built from TRBV7-9 and TRBJ1-1; 7 bases are shared with TRBD1. The germline V gene encodes CDR1 SEHNR and CDR2 FQNEAQ (reference sequence). The CDR3 contains 15 residues. With V trimmed by 5 bases and J by 1 base, 7 bases remained unmatched. CDR3 in DNA: TGTGCCAGCAGCGAGAGGGACAGCCGGAACACTGAAGCTTTCTTT. Translation: CASSERDSRNTEAFF.

The J gene is TRBJ2-7, the V gene TRBV6-5; 8 bases agree with TRBD1. This CDR3 is built from 16 residues. Trimming cost V 2 bases and J 7 bases; bases outside gene matches: 13. Germline V gives CDR1 MNHEY, CDR2 SVGAGI. The CDR3 loop reads CASSYPPGQAFGEQYF. CDR3 nucleotides: TGTGCCAGCAGTTACCCGCCGGGACAGGCCTTTGGGGAGCAGTACTTC.

The chain employs TRBV4-1 and TRBJ2-5; TRBD1 matches at 9 bases. The germline V gene encodes CDR1 MGHRA and CDR2 YSYEKL. This CDR3 is built from 15 residues. After removal of 5 bases from V and 4 bases from J, the junction contained 8 bases not matched to a gene. CDR3 residues: CASSFGTGLLETQYF. The DNA of the CDR3 is TGCGCCAGCAGCTTCGGGACAGGGCTACTAGAGACCCAGTACTTC.

The chain joins TRBV11-2 to TRBJ2-7, with D possibly matching TRBD1 (6 bases). CDR1 and CDR2 (germline): SGHAT, FQNNGV. CDR3 length: 14 amino acids. V shed 5 bases and J shed 0 bases, with 11 bases lying between them. The CDR3 DNA follows: TGTGCCAGCAGCCCGACAGGATTCTCCTACGAGCAGTACTTC. Protein sequence: CASSPTGFSYEQYF.